The 5 T cell receptor beta chains below come from one sample, sequenced in a study of blood T cell repertoires in COVID-19. TCRdb keeps only in-frame clones here, not all; method: immunoSEQ multiplex PCR. The profile covers 360,000 or so clones, with 88% appearing a single time and over 1% taken by the ten largest. Specimen: PBMCs or T cells enriched from blood (not recorded which). The receptors derive from a woman in her thirties who had been exposed to COVID-19.

This clone was seen just once. V and J are TRBV5-1 and TRBJ2-7; D not resolved. The CDR3 runs 16 residues. V was cut by 4 bases and J by 9 bases, with 26 bases left in between. Germline loops: CDR1 SGHRS, CDR2 YFSETQ. The CDR3 here is CASSPEPIFMGQVQYF. DNA for the CDR3: TGCGCCAGCAGCCCGGAACCCATCTTCATGGGCCAGGTGCAGTACTTC.

This clone was seen a single time. The rearrangement links TRBV6-4 to TRBJ2-3, with 9 bases lining up with TRBD2. J gave up 0 bases and V 3 bases, and 10 bases lay outside the gene matches. This CDR3 has 18 amino acids. Germline V gives CDR1 MRHNA, CDR2 SNTAGT. CDR3 coding DNA: TGTGCCAGCAGTGAAGGGTCTAGCGGGAATCCTAGCACAGATACGCAGTATTTT. Translation: CASSEGSSGNPSTDTQYF.

V gene TRBV5-1 combines with J gene TRBJ2-1, with TRBD1 matching over 8 bases. The CDR3 covers 17 residues. The V gene's germline CDR1 is SGHRS and CDR2 YFSETQ. J was trimmed by 8 bases and V by 3 bases; bases with no gene match: 16. CDR3 residues: CASSSRLQGEWTYEQFF. The CDR3 DNA sequence: TGCGCCAGCAGCTCGAGACTACAGGGGGAGTGGACCTATGAGCAGTTCTTC.

CDR3 region: CASSHARPGQGTEAFF. The CDR3, as DNA: TGCGCCAGCAGCCACGCCCGACCGGGACAGGGGACTGAAGCTTTCTTT. The chain is built from TRBV4-1 and TRBJ1-1, with 10 bases fitting TRBD1. CDR1 MGHRA and CDR2 YSYEKL come from the germline V gene. The CDR3 sequence is 16 residues long. The ends lost 3 bases at V and 5 bases at J; junction bases unmatched: 9.

The rearrangement uses TRBV27 and TRBJ2-1, with TRBD2 matching over 10 bases. There are 19 residues in the CDR3. The V and J ends lost 3 bases and 2 bases, in that order; junction bases with no gene match: 13. Germline V lookup: CDR1 MNHEY, CDR2 SMNVEV (reference sequence). The CDR3 coding sequence is TGTGCCAGCAGTTTTGGTCTCACTAGCGGGACAAGGGCCTACAATGAGCAGTTCTTC. This gives the protein CASSFGLTSGTRAYNEQFF.